This is a list of T cell receptor beta chains from one sample in a study of cytomegalovirus exposure and HLA in healthy donors. TCRdb keeps only in-frame clones here, not all; method: immunoSEQ multiplex PCR. The table includes 120,000 or so clones, around 88% detected once. Source material: PBMCs. These receptor sequences come from a man aged 35-49 years in good health and CMV-seronegative. CDR3s include the opening cysteine and the closing phenylalanine or tryptophan. D genes are given only for firm matches. Clone size is given for some rows only: seen once, a few or many times, or a class if the clone is expanded.

v_gene,j_gene,abundance,d_gene,CDR3nt,CDR3aa
TRBV6-6,TRBJ1-4,NA,NA,TGTGCCAGCAGAGGGGGTAGTGATGAAAAACTGTTTTTT,CASRGGSDEKLFF
TRBV5-4,TRBJ2-5,NA,TRBD1,TGTGCCAGCAGCGTGGGTCCGGGACAGGTGGAGACCCAGTACTTC,CASSVGPGQVETQYF
TRBV7-9,TRBJ1-1,NA,NA,TGTGCCAGCAGCTTCCCTACAGGTTTAAACACTGAAGCTTTCTTT,CASSFPTGLNTEAFF
TRBV19,TRBJ1-5,NA,TRBD1,TGTGCCAGTGCAGGTGGACAGGGTAATCAGCCCCAGCATTTT,CASAGGQGNQPQHF
TRBV29-1,TRBJ1-2,NA,NA,TGCAGCGTTGGTGGGGGGGGTGGCTACACCTTC,CSVGGGGGYTF
TRBV30,TRBJ1-1,NA,NA,TGTGCCTGGAGTGACTACAACACTGAAGCTTTCTTT,CAWSDYNTEAFF
TRBV6-5,TRBJ1-2,NA,TRBD1,TGTGCCAGCAGTTACGGGGACAGGGCCAAAGGCTACACCTTC,CASSYGDRAKGYTF
TRBV7-6,TRBJ1-1,NA,NA,TGTGCCAGCAGCTTAGATGGGCAGAAAGCTTTCTTT,CASSLDGQKAFF
TRBV2,TRBJ2-2,few,TRBD2,TGTGCCAGCAGCTCGACTAGCGGGAGGGGGGAGCTGTTTTTT,CASSSTSGRGELFF
TRBV6-5,TRBJ2-7,NA,NA,TGTGCCAGCAGTTATCGAATCGACAGGTTCTACGAGCAGTACTTC,CASSYRIDRFYEQYF
TRBV5-1,TRBJ1-1,NA,NA,TGCGCCAGCAGCCCGGGAGGGGTGGGCCCTGAAGCTTTCTTT,CASSPGGVGPEAFF
TRBV18,TRBJ1-1,NA,NA,TGTGCCAGCTCACCACAGGGGCCCATGAACACTGAAGCTTTCTTT,CASSPQGPMNTEAFF
TRBV6-4,TRBJ2-3,few,TRBD2,TGTGCCAGCAGTCACTCGGGGGGTTACACAGATACGCAGTATTTT,CASSHSGGYTDTQYF
TRBV2,TRBJ2-7,few,NA,TGTGCCAGCAGCCTGACAGGTTTCGGCGAGCAGTACTTC,CASSLTGFGEQYF
TRBV11-2,TRBJ1-1,NA,NA,TGTGCCAGCAGCTCGGGGAAACCCGGTGAAGCTTTCTTT,CASSSGKPGEAFF
TRBV28,TRBJ1-2,NA,NA,TGTGCCAGCAGTTTAGGAGGCTATGGCTACACCTTC,CASSLGGYGYTF
TRBV5-4,TRBJ2-7,NA,TRBD1,TGTGCCAGCAGCACCCGGACAGGACCCTACGAGCAGTACTTC,CASSTRTGPYEQYF
TRBV2,TRBJ1-1,NA,NA,TGTGCCAGCAGTGAAGGCGGGCAGGGGATCACTGAAGCTTTCTTT,CASSEGGQGITEAFF
TRBV5-5,TRBJ1-6,NA,NA,TGTGCCAGCAGCTTGGAGGGGGGGGGTAATTCACCCCTCCACTTT,CASSLEGGGNSPLHF
TRBV15,TRBJ2-1,NA,TRBD1,TGTGCCACCAACCAAGGACAGGTCTCTAATGAGCAGTTCTTC,CATNQGQVSNEQFF
TRBV5-1,TRBJ1-1,NA,TRBD1,TGCGCCAGCAGCTTCGGGACAGGGGGCGGACACACTGAAGCTTTCTTT,CASSFGTGGGHTEAFF
TRBV6-5,TRBJ2-2,NA,TRBD1,TGTGCCAGCAGTTATCGGACAGGGGCAGGGACCGGGGAGCTGTTTTTT,CASSYRTGAGTGELFF
TRBV4-3,TRBJ1-2,NA,NA,TGCGCCAGCAGCCAAGAAGGGGAAAGGACCCACTATGGCTACACCTTC,CASSQEGERTHYGYTF
TRBV6-5,TRBJ1-1,NA,NA,TGTGCCAGCAGTTACTCACAGGGTCTTGAAGCTTTCTTT,CASSYSQGLEAFF
TRBV4-1,TRBJ2-7,NA,TRBD2,TGCGCCAGCAGCCAAGCTCTCGGGCGGGGGGTAAACTACGAGCAGTACTTC,CASSQALGRGVNYEQYF
TRBV19,TRBJ1-5,NA,NA,TGTGCCAGTACTCGGGATTTAAATCAGCCCCAGCATTTT,CASTRDLNQPQHF
TRBV7-2,TRBJ1-2,once,TRBD1,TGTGCCAGCAGCACCCGACAGGGGGACTATGGCTACACCTTC,CASSTRQGDYGYTF
TRBV11-3,TRBJ2-7,NA,TRBD1,TGTGCCAGCAGCCTGAGCGGACAGGGCTACGAGCAGTACTTC,CASSLSGQGYEQYF
TRBV9,TRBJ1-1,NA,NA,TGTGCCAGCAGCGGACTGACAGAGTCCGCTGAAGCTTTCTTT,CASSGLTESAEAFF
TRBV9,TRBJ1-1,NA,NA,TGTGCCAGCAGCGTAGCAGGGGTGAGCACTGAAGCTTTCTTT,CASSVAGVSTEAFF
TRBV7-2,TRBJ1-6,once,TRBD1,TGTGCCAGCAGCTCGGGACAGGGCAAGAGGTCACCCCTCCACTTT,CASSSGQGKRSPLHF
TRBV11-2,TRBJ2-5,NA,TRBD1,TGTGCCAGCAGCATCGGGACAGGGGTCGGGGAGACCCAGTACTTC,CASSIGTGVGETQYF
TRBV7-2,TRBJ2-1,once,TRBD2,TGTGCCCTCAGGAGTAGTCGGGGGGGAAATGAGCAGTTCTTC,CALRSSRGGNEQFF
TRBV6-1,TRBJ1-3,NA,TRBD1,TGTGCCAGCAAACCGGGACAGAAAGGAAACACCATATATTTT,CASKPGQKGNTIYF
TRBV9,TRBJ2-7,NA,TRBD1,TGTGCCAGCAGCGTTGCCGGGACAGACCTTTACGAGCAGTACTTC,CASSVAGTDLYEQYF
TRBV5-1,TRBJ2-7,NA,NA,TGCGCCAGCAGCGGGGGCCTGGGACCCATTCGGGTATACGAGCAGTACTTC,CASSGGLGPIRVYEQYF
TRBV7-2,TRBJ2-4,NA,NA,TGTGCCAGCAGCTTAGCGGAGGCGGCTGGCATTCAGTACTTC,CASSLAEAAGIQYF
TRBV6-1,TRBJ1-1,few,NA,TGTGCCAGCAGTGTCAGGGAGAACACTGAAGCTTTCTTT,CASSVRENTEAFF
TRBV19,TRBJ1-1,NA,NA,TGTGCCAGTAGTATAGTTTCAATGAACACTGAAGCTTTCTTT,CASSIVSMNTEAFF
TRBV2,TRBJ2-1,NA,TRBD2,TGTGCCACCGACGGGACTAGCGGGGGGTCCGTCAATGAGCAGTTCTTC,CATDGTSGGSVNEQFF
TRBV19,TRBJ1-5,NA,TRBD1,TGTGCCAGTAGAAGAGACAGGGGACACCAGCCCCAGCATTTT,CASRRDRGHQPQHF
TRBV5-1,TRBJ2-5,NA,NA,TGCGCCAGCAGCCCGGGGATGAGGAGTCTCCTTGGGCAAGAGACCCAGTACTTC,CASSPGMRSLLGQETQYF
TRBV5-6,TRBJ2-7,NA,NA,TGTGCCAGCAGCTTGGTGAGGAACGAGCAGTACTTC,CASSLVRNEQYF
TRBV18,TRBJ2-1,NA,TRBD2,TGTGCCAGCTCACTCGGACTAGCGGGGGCCTTGAGCTCCTACAATGAGCAGTTCTTC,CASSLGLAGALSSYNEQFF
TRBV7-2,TRBJ2-5,NA,NA,TGTGCCAGCAGCTTAAAGTGGGGGGGGCAAGTGACCCAGTACTTC,CASSLKWGGQVTQYF
TRBV5-1,TRBJ1-1,NA,NA,TGCGCCAGCAGCCCCCCGACGGGAATGAACACTGAAGCTTTCTTT,CASSPPTGMNTEAFF
TRBV6-5,TRBJ1-2,NA,NA,TGTGCCAGCAGGGTCGGTGGCTACACCTTC,CASRVGGYTF
TRBV6-6,TRBJ2-7,NA,TRBD2,TGTGCCAGCAGCCGACTAGCGGGGACCTACGAGCAGTACTTC,CASSRLAGTYEQYF
TRBV13,TRBJ2-1,few,TRBD2,TGTGCCAGCAGCTTAGCGAGGTCTCTCGGTACTAGCGGGGGGCTGAGCTACAATGAGCAGTTCTTC,CASSLARSLGTSGGLSYNEQFF